This T cell receptor (beta chain) was captured by sequencing in a study of PD-1 blockade in classical Hodgkin lymphoma (dated by TCRdb to the early 2020s). About the study as a whole: Nivolumab dosing was 3 mg/kg intravenously every 2 weeks, continuing until either disease progression or unacceptable toxicity. A peripheral blood immune signature of response to PD-1 blockade in classical Hodgkin lymphoma was defined using TCR beta sequencing and CyTOF.

The study at large found these results: Patients starting nivolumab less than 1 year after ASCT had lower diversity and were excluded from later analyses to avoid confounding by immune reconstitution. Baseline TCR diversity was reported to be lower in newly diagnosed patients than in healthy donors, and even lower in relapsed/refractory patients. Baseline diversity similar to that of newly diagnosed patients was observed in trial patients achieving complete response, whereas significantly lower diversity was observed in partial responders and progressors. CD4+ but not CD8+ TCR diversity rose significantly by C4D1 (p=0.0027 vs p=0.16), most apparent in complete responders (p=0.02). The study was restricted to a single clinical trial cohort, and the causes of repertoire differences, possibly disease activity or prior therapy, were left undefined.

A single count supports this clone. The antigen it recognizes is unknown. Base qualities are not provided; no much larger clone lies one nucleotide away. From cysteine to phenylalanine, the CDR3 is 13 amino acids long. Only the CDR3 DNA is retained, 39 bases long and in frame from the first base. The germline V gene encodes CDR1 SQVTM and CDR2 ANQGSEA. The time point label on this specimen signifies: cycle 4 day 1 (C4D1), after about 6 weeks of nivolumab. Every trial patient had relapsed following autologous stem cell transplantation, and prior brentuximab vedotin exposure was what differed among cohorts A, B and C. The trial cohort comprised some 60 patients with relapsed/refractory classical Hodgkin lymphoma whose best overall responses were complete response, partial response or progressive disease. Trial patients were treated with single-agent nivolumab in the multi-cohort phase II CheckMate 205 trial. An independent review committee assessed best overall response by applying the 2007 International Working Group response criteria. Trial PBMCs were collected immediately before nivolumab initiation (C1D1) and during therapy at cycle 2 day 1 and cycle 4 day 1. Peripheral blood was collected in 8 mL Vacutainer Cell Preparation Tubes, from which PBMCs were isolated by centrifugation and then cryopreserved.

The Qiagen DNeasy kit was used to extract genomic DNA from unsorted PBMCs and from the negatively selected CD4+ and CD8+ fractions. Amplification of TCR beta CDR3 regions was done by immunoSEQ multiplex PCR with primers that anneal to V and J segments. Amplification bias was minimized using a synthetic immune receptor repertoire, and residual bias was removed computationally after sequencing. For the original study's pipeline: Custom Python scripts were used to quantify repertoire diversity as the Shannon entropy index. Unsorted, CD4+ and CD8+ repertoires were examined separately, except in combined analyses, for which CD4+ and CD8+ sequences were merged in silico. Clonal expansion was defined as at least a 2-fold frequency increase after treatment relative to C1D1, with a pseudocount of 0.5 for undetected baseline clones. Clones with 0 or 1 copy at C1D1 were classified as singleton clones, and clones with 2 or more copies were classified as non-singleton clones. By matching protein sequences in sorted samples from the same patient, clones expanded in unsorted samples were annotated as CD4+, CD8+ or unknown. Wilcoxon tests were applied to paired samples to test diversity changes from C1D1 to C4D1. TCRdb retrieved this table from immuneACCESS and kept in-frame rearrangements only. Not all clones are present; in checked studies, unresolved V genes account for under half, and no reason is known for the remainder. V and J calls and clone size are those listed in that table; D and trimming were worked out from the DNA. This sample gives more than 90,000 clones in total; 78% of them show up just once. In total, the top ten clones hold about a tenth of the sample.

The starting material was peripheral blood mononuclear cells (PBMCs), obtained before the fourth cycle of nivolumab. The V gene is TRBV29-1 and the J gene is TRBJ2-5; the D gene identity is not certain. The J call may be incorrect, as the DNA end agrees better with TRBJ2-7. The TCR sequence derives from a human donor with classical Hodgkin lymphoma. The nucleotide sequence is TGCAGCGTTGAATTTGGGATCTCCTACGAGCAGTACTTC. It is translated as CSVEFGISYEQYF.